The 14 T cell receptor beta chains listed next were all sequenced from one sample in a study of tumor-infiltrating lymphocytes in primary liver carcinoma. Starting material of 500 to 600 ng total RNA yielded TCR beta cDNA via a constant-region primer. What produced the TCR beta libraries was three nested multiplex PCR rounds using slightly modified ARM-PCR. The first two PCR rounds, nine to ten cycles each, used TRBV1-TRBV30 forward primers and a C-beta reverse primer. TCRdb itself ran the multiplex PCR reads through MiXCR, one entry per CDR3 protein. This table has some 110,000 distinct CDR3 sequences, roughly four fifths appearing once. It was from around 20-30 mg of unsorted bulk tissue that RNA and DNA were co-extracted. Input material: liver tumor tissue from sampling region 3. Subset specified: tumor region T3, left-lateral pole. The receptors here all came from a man aged 40-50 years with primary liver carcinoma and hepatitis B virus infection.

As concerns this clonotype: At one of its ends the junction is not consistent with the germline gene, which may arise from a read error. The chain joins TRBV29-1 to TRBJ2-3; 9 bases agree with TRBD1. Germline CDR1 is SQVTM and CDR2 is ANQGSEA. The CDR3 consists of 14 residues. CDR3 bases: TGCAGCGTTTCCTGGACAGGGGTGTCAGATACGCACTATTTT. Translating it yields CSVSWTGVSDTHYF.

A note on this clonotype: This may be a read error: a much more frequent sequence differs by one nucleotide. The rearrangement uses TRBV11-2 and TRBJ2-1; TRBD1 is a possible D gene (6 bases). CDR3 size: 13 residues. CDR1 is SGHAT and CDR2 is FQNNGV in the germline V gene. V lost 7 bases to trimming and J lost 6 bases, with 13 bases between them. The DNA for the CDR3 is TGTGCCAGCAACTTTAAAGGGGGCAATGAGCAGTTCTTC. Encoded protein: CASNFKGGNEQFF.

Turning to this clonotype: The junction departs from the called germline gene at one end, perhaps through a read error. The gene calls are TRBV4-3 and TRBJ2-2, with 7 bases identical to TRBD2. The CDR3 covers 16 residues. Germline V gives CDR1 LGHNA, CDR2 YSLEER. The CDR3 DNA follows: TGCGCCAGCGGCCAAGGTCCCGCGGGAGAGACCGGGGACCTGTTTTTT. Amino acids: CASGQGPAGETGDLFF.

Concerning this clonotype: Its ends do not fully match the called genes, so a read error is possible. The rearrangement uses TRBV29-1 and TRBJ2-2, with TRBD2 matching over 7 bases. The CDR3 is 14 amino acids. The germline V gene has CDR1 SQVTM and CDR2 ANQGSEA. CDR3 in amino acids: CSVEGTRCTGELFF. DNA for the CDR3: TGCAGCGTTGAAGGGACTAGATGCACCGGGGAACTGTTTTTT.

This clonotype has only a few counts. The chain uses TRBV5-1 and TRBJ2-3; D is undetermined. The J call may be incorrect, as the DNA end agrees better with TRBJ1-5. There are 16 residues in the CDR3. Per germline, CDR1 SGHRS and CDR2 YFSETQ. In DNA, the CDR3 is TGCGCCAGCAGCTTGAACGGCCGTGCTAGCACGGATACGCAGCATTTT. This encodes CASSLNGRASTDTQHF.

In the case of this clonotype: The final CDR3 position lacks the conserved phenylalanine or tryptophan, pointing to a likely read error. J is TRBJ1-1 and V is TRBV4-2; D call uncertain. Germline lookup yields CDR1 LGHNA and CDR2 YNFKEQ. V lost 4 bases to trimming and J lost 7 bases, with 7 bases between them. The CDR3 contains 11 residues. The CDR3 is CASSPRIEAFY. CDR3 DNA: TGTGCCAGCAGCCCGAGAATTGAAGCTTTCTAT.

This clonotype was observed a single time. The junction differs from germline at one of its ends, possibly a read error. The V gene is TRBV11-1, the J gene TRBJ2-4; 13 bases are a match to TRBD2. Germline values: CDR1 SGHAT, CDR2 FQDESV (reference sequence). This CDR3 is built from 17 residues. The CDR3 DNA follows: TGTGTCAGCAACTTTCCCGGGACTAGCGGGGTCAAAAACATTCAGTACTTC. It translates to CVSNFPGTSGVKNIQYF.

In regard to this clonotype: Germline and junction disagree at one end, which may indicate a read error. The chain combines TRBV11-2 with TRBJ2-7, with D possibly being TRBD2 (6 bases). Germline lookup yields CDR1 SGHAT and CDR2 FQNNGV. This CDR3 spans 13 amino acids. CDR3 sequence (DNA): TGTGCCGGCAGCTTAATTGAGCGGGTCCAACAGTACTTC. This translates into CAGSLIERVQQYF. The full variable domain, in which reference TRBV11-2 and TRBJ2-7 provide the parts outside the CDR3, is EAGVAQSPRYKIIEKRQSVAFWCNPISGHATLYWYQQILGQGPKLLIQFQNNGVVDDSQLPKDRFSAERLKGVDSTLKIQPAKLEDSAVYLCAGSLIERVQQYFGPGTRLTVT.

On this clonotype: Compared with germline, one end of the junction differs, possibly owing to a read error. Written as DNA, the CDR3 is TGTGCCAGTACTTATAAAGAGACCCAGTGCTTC. Translation gives CASTYKETQCF. This sequence joins TRBV6-2 or TRBV6-3 and TRBJ2-5; D call uncertain. Germline CDR1 and CDR2: MNHEY and SVGEGT. The CDR3 totals 11 residues.

J is TRBJ1-5 and V is TRBV28, with 10 bases lining up with TRBD1. Trimming at V came to 7 bases and at J to 7 bases, leaving 16 bases not matched to a gene. CDR3 size: 17 residues. Germline V gene lookup returns CDR1 MDHEN and CDR2 SYDVKM. The CDR3 DNA reads as TGTGCCAGCAAATTACCGGTGGGGGGGACAGGGGACCAGCCCCAGCATTTT. This encodes CASKLPVGGTGDQPQHF.

On this clonotype itself: A junction end diverges from the germline sequence, so it may reflect a read error. This rearrangement joins TRBV4-2 to TRBJ2-1; 10 bases map to TRBD1. Germline loops: CDR1 LGHNA, CDR2 YNFKEQ. The CDR3 sequence is 16 residues long. The CDR3, as DNA: TGTGCTAGCAGGTACGCCGGGGGACAGGGGAACAATGAGCAGTTCTTC. Its translation: CASRYAGGQGNNEQFF.

As for this clonotype: A read error may produce the germline difference seen at one junction end. The chain couples TRBV11-2 to TRBJ1-4; tentative D call: TRBD1 (6 bases). Per germline, CDR1 SGHAT and CDR2 FQNNGV. The CDR3 has 15 amino acids. CDR3 sequence reads: CVSSLLTGHSEKLFF. In nucleotides, the CDR3 is TGTGTCAGCAGCTTGCTGACAGGCCATAGTGAAAAACTATTTTTT. Variable domain in full (rest from reference TRBV11-2 and TRBJ1-4): EAGVAQSPRYKIIEKRQSVAFWCNPISGHATLYWYQQILGQGPKLLIQFQNNGVVDDSQLPKDRFSAERLKGVDSTLKIQPAKLEDSAVYLCVSSLLTGHSEKLFFGSGTQLSVL.

Turning to this clonotype: The junction departs from the called germline gene at one end, perhaps through a read error. V gene TRBV4-1 combines with J gene TRBJ2-5, with D uncertain. Germline V lookup: CDR1 MGHRA, CDR2 YSYEKL. The CDR3 length is 15 residues. CDR3 loop: CPSCQDLGSRETQYF. The CDR3 DNA reads as TGCCCCAGCTGCCAAGATCTGGGCTCCAGAGAGACCCAGTACTTC.

The chain employs TRBV29-1 and TRBJ1-4, with a weak D call TRBD1 (6 bases). Germline V CDR1 and CDR2: SQVTM, ANQGSEA. The CDR3 has 13 residues. The V end lost 7 bases, the J end lost 5 bases, and 14 bases lay between the germline ends. Written as DNA, the CDR3 is TGCAGCGCCACCGGAACAGGGAATGAAAAACTGTTTTTT. Encoded protein: CSATGTGNEKLFF.